The 20 T cell receptor beta chains below were found in one sample sequenced in a study of blood T cell repertoires in COVID-19. Measured with immunoSEQ multiplex PCR; TCRdb has only the in-frame clones, and not every one. The sample lists approximately 150,000 clones; roughly nine tenths were seen once. Material for sequencing was peripheral blood. These TCRs come from a human donor in a cohort sampled during active COVID-19.

In its sample, this clone was seen a few times. The V gene is TRBV3-1 (or the pseudogene TRBV3-2), the J gene TRBJ2-7, with TRBD1 identical over 9 bases. V was pared by 2 bases and J by 3 bases, with 5 bases of the junction left unmatched. From germline, CDR1 is LGHDT and CDR2 YNNKEL (reference sequence). CDR3 length: 15 residues. CDR3: CASSQIHRGHYEQYF. CDR3 bases: TGTGCCAGCAGCCAAATCCACAGGGGGCACTACGAGCAGTACTTC.

The chain has TRBV10-3 and TRBJ1-4; 9 bases fit TRBD1. This CDR3 has 15 amino acids. Germline V CDR1 and CDR2: ENHRY, SYGVKD. V gave up 5 bases and J gave up 8 bases; unmatched junction bases: 9. The CDR3 reads CAISKGQGPLEKLFF. The CDR3 DNA reads TGTGCCATCAGTAAGGGACAGGGCCCCTTGGAAAAACTGTTTTTT.

The chain links TRBV11-3 to TRBJ1-3; unclear D gene. The germline V and J ends were trimmed by 10 bases and 3 bases, with 19 bases remaining between them. This CDR3 is 15 amino acids long. CDR1 is SGHNT, CDR2 YENEEA, per germline. CDR3 sequence (DNA): TGTGCCACTCATGGCAGGCGTTTAGGTGGAAACACCATATATTTT. As protein: CATHGRRLGGNTIYF.

CDR3 protein: CATSRYDRDRGSITRSYNEQFF. As DNA, the CDR3 is TGTGCCACCAGCAGATACGACCGGGACAGGGGGTCTATCACTAGGTCCTACAATGAGCAGTTCTTC. The J gene is TRBJ2-1, the V gene TRBV15; 11 bases match TRBD1. The CDR3 contains 22 residues. The germline V gene has CDR1 LNHNV and CDR2 YYDKDF (reference sequence). V shed 2 bases, J shed 1 base, and the junction held 19 bases outside the gene matches.

This chain joins TRBV28 and TRBJ1-5; D ambiguous. The CDR3 is made up of 13 amino acids. V lost 2 bases and J 4 bases, leaving 6 bases between the germline ends. The germline V gene encodes CDR1 MDHEN and CDR2 SYDVKM. DNA for the CDR3: TGTGCCAGCAGTTTAATCGGGAATCAGCCCCAGCATTTT. Translation gives CASSLIGNQPQHF.

The V call is TRBV6-2 or TRBV6-3, the J call TRBJ1-1, with D perhaps matching TRBD1 (5 bases). The ends were cut back, 5 bases at V and 11 bases at J, with 18 bases in the middle. CDR1 and CDR2 (germline): MNHEY, SVGEGT. The CDR3 is made up of 13 amino acids. DNA of the CDR3: TGTGCCAGCAGTCAAGGAGGGGTATCGGTCGCTTTCTTT. Its protein product is CASSQGGVSVAFF.

The chain carries TRBV10-3 and TRBJ2-1, with 9 nucleotides matching TRBD2. CDR3 length: 17 residues. With 0 bases clipped from V and 9 bases from J, the junction kept 12 bases outside the gene matches. Germline V gene lookup returns CDR1 ENHRY and CDR2 SYGVKD. The CDR3 sequence: CAISESLAGVLGGEQFF. DNA for the CDR3: TGTGCCATCAGTGAGTCTTTAGCGGGGGTCCTCGGGGGTGAGCAGTTCTTC.

For this clone: Within the sample, other DNA sequences also encode this same CDR3. The rearrangement joins TRBV3-1 (or the pseudogene TRBV3-2) to TRBJ2-7; D uncertain. Germline lookup yields CDR1 LGHDT and CDR2 YNNKEL (reference sequence). Trimming pared 1 base from V and 3 bases from J, leaving 13 bases between. The CDR3 is 15 residues long. CDR3 sequence (DNA): TGTGCCAGCAGCCAAGTCTGGGCCCCCTACTACGAGCAGTACTTC. Amino acids: CASSQVWAPYYEQYF.

CDR3 sequence reads: CASSQEVGQGFSKSEKLFF. CDR3 nucleotides: TGCGCCAGCAGCCAAGAGGTAGGACAGGGTTTCAGCAAGTCTGAAAAACTGTTTTTT. The rearrangement uses TRBV4-3 and TRBJ1-4, with 8 nucleotides matching TRBD1. Germline CDR1 and CDR2: LGHNA and YSLEER. The junction had 16 bases not matched to a gene; V was cut back by 0 bases and J by 7 bases. CDR3 length equals 19 residues.

This chain uses TRBV7-4 with TRBJ2-7; the D gene is possibly TRBD1 (6 bases). V lost 7 bases to trimming and J lost 3 bases, with 16 bases between them. This CDR3 region has 14 residues. Germline V gene data show CDR1 as SGHVT and CDR2 as SQSDAQ. CDR3 sequence reads: CASTQSRDNYEQYF. The CDR3, as DNA: TGTGCCAGCACCCAAAGTCGGGACAACTACGAGCAGTACTTC.

This clone came up a few times. The chain combines TRBV3-1 (or the pseudogene TRBV3-2) with TRBJ1-2; weak D call: TRBD1 (5 bases). Trimming shortened V by 7 bases and J by 6 bases, and 15 bases separated the two germline ends. The germline V gene encodes CDR1 LGHDT and CDR2 YNNKEL (reference sequence). The CDR3 has 13 residues. The CDR3 reads CASTTGTLDGYTF. The DNA of the CDR3 is TGTGCCAGCACCACTGGGACTCTCGATGGCTACACCTTC.

The rearrangement uses TRBV27 and TRBJ2-2; 8 positions agree with TRBD2. The CDR3 loop spans 15 amino acids. Germline trimming cut 6 bases from V and 2 bases from J; bases unmatched to any gene: 5. Germline loops: CDR1 MNHEY, CDR2 SMNVEV (reference sequence). For the CDR3, the DNA is TGTGCCAGCAGACCTAGCGGGCTAAACACCGGGGAGCTGTTTTTT. Translated: CASRPSGLNTGELFF.

CDR3 sequence: CASSSRVTEAFF. As DNA, the CDR3 is TGTGCCAGCAGTTCCAGGGTTACTGAAGCTTTCTTT. V is TRBV2 and J is TRBJ1-1, with D maybe TRBD1 (5 bases). The germline V and J ends were trimmed by 5 bases and 5 bases, with 9 bases remaining between them. CDR3 size: 12 residues. CDR1 and CDR2 from the germline V gene are SNHLY and FYNNEI. The entire variable domain, with the rest obtained from reference TRBV2 and TRBJ1-1, is as follows: EPEVTQTPSHQVTQMGQEVILRCVPISNHLYFYWYRQILGQKVEFLVSFYNNEISEKSEIFDDQFSVERPDGSNFTLKIRSTKLEDSAMYFCASSSRVTEAFFGQGTRLTVV.

The genes are TRBV29-1 and TRBJ1-2; D is unresolved. Trimming took 2 bases from V and 4 from J, leaving 8 bases between them. Per the germline V gene, CDR1 is SQVTM and CDR2 is ANQGSEA. CDR3 length: 12 residues. The CDR3 sequence is CSVEWSAYGYTF. The CDR3 DNA is TGCAGCGTTGAATGGAGTGCCTATGGCTACACCTTC.

Remarks on this clone: One junction end disagrees with the germline gene, perhaps due to a read error. This chain links TRBV28 with TRBJ1-1, with unresolved D. Germline CDR1 and CDR2: MDHEN and SYDVKM. This CDR3 contains 13 residues. This chain's CDR3 is CGGGTGMNTEAFF. The CDR3, as DNA: TGCGGAGGAGGAACGGGAATGAACACTGAAGCTTTCTTT.

The chain couples TRBV27 to TRBJ1-2; 10 bases align to TRBD1. The V gene end was trimmed by 0 bases and the J gene end by 6 bases; junction bases not matched to a gene: 7. Per the germline V gene, CDR1 is MNHEY and CDR2 is SMNVEV (reference sequence). This CDR3 has 16 amino acids. CDR3 DNA: TGTGCCAGCAGTTTATCGGCCGACAGGGGGCGGGATGGCTACACCTTC. This codes for CASSLSADRGRDGYTF.

This chain links TRBV7-2 with TRBJ1-2; 8 bases are shared with TRBD1. The V gene end was trimmed by 5 bases and the J gene end by 4 bases; junction bases not matched to a gene: 6. The CDR3 is 14 residues long. The V gene's germline CDR1 is SGHTA and CDR2 FQGNSA. The DNA of the CDR3 is TGTGCCAGCAGCCCGCCGGGACAGGTCTATGGCTACACCTTC. The encoded protein is CASSPPGQVYGYTF. The full variable domain, in which reference TRBV7-2 and TRBJ1-2 provide the parts outside the CDR3, is GAGVSQSPSNKVTEKGKDVELRCDPISGHTALYWYRQSLGQGLEFLIYFQGNSAPDKSGLPSDRFSAERTGGSVSTLTIQRTQQEDSAVYLCASSPPGQVYGYTFGSGTRLTVV.

This rearrangement joins TRBV4-1 to TRBJ1-4, with D hard to call. Trimming shortened V by 0 bases and J by 8 bases, and 13 bases separated the two germline ends. This CDR3 is built from 15 residues. Germline CDR1 MGHRA, CDR2 YSYEKL. The chain's CDR3 is CASSQEPGTEEKLFF. CDR3 DNA sequence: TGCGCCAGCAGCCAAGAACCCGGAACAGAAGAAAAACTGTTTTTT.

This clone was seen a single time. V gene TRBV5-1 combines with J gene TRBJ1-6; TRBD1 matches 7 bases. Germline assignment: CDR1 SGHRS and CDR2 YFSETQ. The CDR3 is 14 residues long. Trimming at V came to 0 bases and at J to 8 bases, leaving 2 bases not matched to a gene. The CDR3 here is CASSLVTGDSPLHF. CDR3 DNA sequence: TGCGCCAGCAGCTTGGTTACAGGGGATTCACCCCTCCACTTT.

This clone was seen only a few times. A much larger clone sits a single nucleotide away, making a read error possible. The chain links TRBV3-1 (or the pseudogene TRBV3-2) to TRBJ2-2; tentatively, D is TRBD1 (6 bases). The germline V gene encodes CDR1 LGHDT and CDR2 YNNKEL (reference sequence). The CDR3 is 14 amino acids. V lost 4 bases and J 3 bases, leaving 9 bases between the germline ends. The CDR3 nucleotides read TGTGCCAGCAGCCGGGACACCTACACCGGGGAGCTGTTTTTT. This translates into CASSRDTYTGELFF.